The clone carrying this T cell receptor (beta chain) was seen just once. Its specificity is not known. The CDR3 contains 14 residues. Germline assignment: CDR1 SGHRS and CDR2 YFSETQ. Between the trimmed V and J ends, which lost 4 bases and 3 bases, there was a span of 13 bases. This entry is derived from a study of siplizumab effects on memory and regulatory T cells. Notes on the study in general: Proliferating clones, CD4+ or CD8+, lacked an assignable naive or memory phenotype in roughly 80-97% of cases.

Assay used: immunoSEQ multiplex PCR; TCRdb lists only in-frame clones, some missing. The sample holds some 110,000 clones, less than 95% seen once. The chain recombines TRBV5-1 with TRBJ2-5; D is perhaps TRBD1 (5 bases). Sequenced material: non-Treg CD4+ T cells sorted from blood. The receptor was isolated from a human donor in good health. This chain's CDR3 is CASSDDPGKETQYF. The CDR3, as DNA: TGCGCCAGCAGCGACGACCCAGGGAAAGAGACCCAGTACTTC.